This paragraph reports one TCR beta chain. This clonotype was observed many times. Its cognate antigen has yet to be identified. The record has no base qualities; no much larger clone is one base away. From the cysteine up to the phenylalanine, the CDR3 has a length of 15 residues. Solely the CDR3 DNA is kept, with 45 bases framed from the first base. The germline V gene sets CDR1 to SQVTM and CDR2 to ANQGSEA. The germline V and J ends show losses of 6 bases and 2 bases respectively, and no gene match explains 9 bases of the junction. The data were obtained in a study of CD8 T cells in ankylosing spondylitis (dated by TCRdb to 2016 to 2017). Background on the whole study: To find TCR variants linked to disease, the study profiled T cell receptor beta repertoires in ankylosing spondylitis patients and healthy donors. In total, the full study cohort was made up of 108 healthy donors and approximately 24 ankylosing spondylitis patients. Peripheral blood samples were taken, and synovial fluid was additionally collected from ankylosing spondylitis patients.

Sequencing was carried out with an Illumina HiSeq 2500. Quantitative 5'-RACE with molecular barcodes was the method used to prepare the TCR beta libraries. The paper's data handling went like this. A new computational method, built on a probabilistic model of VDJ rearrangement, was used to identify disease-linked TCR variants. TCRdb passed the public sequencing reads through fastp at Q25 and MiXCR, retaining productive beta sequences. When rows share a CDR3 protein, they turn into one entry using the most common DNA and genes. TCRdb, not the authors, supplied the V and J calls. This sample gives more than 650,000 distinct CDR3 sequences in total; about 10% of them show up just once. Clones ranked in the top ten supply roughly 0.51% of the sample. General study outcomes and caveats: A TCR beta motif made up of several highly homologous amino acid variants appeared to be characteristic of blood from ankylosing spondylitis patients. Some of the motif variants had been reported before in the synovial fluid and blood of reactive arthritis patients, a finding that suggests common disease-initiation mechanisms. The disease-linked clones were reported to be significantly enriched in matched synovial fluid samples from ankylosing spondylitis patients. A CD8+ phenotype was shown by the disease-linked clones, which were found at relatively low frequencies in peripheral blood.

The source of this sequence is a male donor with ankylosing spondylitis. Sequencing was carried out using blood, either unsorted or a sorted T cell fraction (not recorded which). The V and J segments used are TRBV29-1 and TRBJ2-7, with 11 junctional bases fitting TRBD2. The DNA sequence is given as TGCAGCGTACCCGGACTAGCGGGTCCTCCCTACGAGCAGTACTTC. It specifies CSVPGLAGPPYEQYF.